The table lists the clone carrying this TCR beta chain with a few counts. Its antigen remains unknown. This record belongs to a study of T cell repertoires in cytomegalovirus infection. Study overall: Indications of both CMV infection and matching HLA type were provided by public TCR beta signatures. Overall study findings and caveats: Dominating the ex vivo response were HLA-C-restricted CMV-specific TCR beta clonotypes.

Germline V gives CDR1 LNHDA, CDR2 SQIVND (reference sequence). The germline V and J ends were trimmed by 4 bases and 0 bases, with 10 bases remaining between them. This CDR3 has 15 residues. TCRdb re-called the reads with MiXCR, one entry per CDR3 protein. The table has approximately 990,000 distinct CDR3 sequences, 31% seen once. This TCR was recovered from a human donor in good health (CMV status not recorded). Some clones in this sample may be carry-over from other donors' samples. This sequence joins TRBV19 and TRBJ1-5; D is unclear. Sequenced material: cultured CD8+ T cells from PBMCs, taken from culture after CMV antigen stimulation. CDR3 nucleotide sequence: TGTGCCAGTAGTAACAGCGATTATAGCAATCAGCCCCAGCATTTT. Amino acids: CASSNSDYSNQPQHF.